A selection of T cell receptor beta chains follows, all from one sample in a study of Ad26.COV2.S vaccination and SARS-CoV-2 variants. The protocol was immunoSEQ multiplex PCR, while the TCRdb copy is restricted to in-frame clones and leaves out a portion. This sample has approximately 300,000 clones; around four fifths occur once, and the top ten carry 2.1%. The sample was peripheral blood, taken in a trial of Ad26.COV2.S vaccine versus placebo. The origin of the receptors is a person between 18 and 65 years old who received the Ad26.COV2.S COVID-19 vaccine or a placebo. Both conserved end residues are part of each CDR3. The D gene is left open where the match is weak. A row's size may be missing; if present it is once, few, many or a size class.

TRBJ1-6,.,.,TRBV7-3,TGTGCCAGCAGCCTCCAGGGTCCTAATTCACCCCTCCACTTT,CASSLQGPNSPLHF
TRBJ2-2,.,.,TRBV15,TGTGCCACCAAACACAGGGCCACGAACACCGGGGAGCTGTTTTTT,CATKHRATNTGELFF
TRBJ2-5,.,.,TRBV20-1,TGCAGTGCTAGTACCTCCGGGGGGCTTGAGACCCAGTACTTC,CSASTSGGLETQYF
TRBJ1-2,.,.,TRBV5-6,TGTGCCAGCAGCTTCGATCCTACCGGGACATCTCATGGCTACACCTTC,CASSFDPTGTSHGYTF
TRBJ1-2,.,.,TRBV6-5,TGTGCCAGCAGTTCCTCTAATACACTGATTGCTGGCTACACCTTC,CASSSSNTLIAGYTF
TRBJ2-7,.,.,TRBV5-1,TGCGCCGGTAGACGCATTGCCGACAAGGGCGAGCAGTACTTC,CAGRRIADKGEQYF
TRBJ2-2,TRBD2,.,TRBV9,TGTGCCAGCAGCGTACCGGCTGGCGGGGGTTTTACCGGGGAGCTGTTTTTT,CASSVPAGGGFTGELFF
TRBJ2-2,.,.,TRBV18,TGTGCCAGCTCACCCAGGACGGCCCGCGGCACCGGGGAGCTGTTTTTT,CASSPRTARGTGELFF
TRBJ2-7,TRBD2,once,TRBV7-3,TGTGCCAGCAGCTTAGCGGGGGGGCCTTCCTACGAGCAGTACTTC,CASSLAGGPSYEQYF
TRBJ1-2,.,.,TRBV5-1,TGCGCCAGCAGCTTGGGTTTCGGAAATCCCATCGGGGGCTACACCTTC,CASSLGFGNPIGGYTF
TRBJ2-7,.,.,TRBV24-1,TGTGCCACCAGTGAGGACGGGCACGAGCAGTACTTC,CATSEDGHEQYF
TRBJ1-2,.,.,TRBV27,TGTGCCAGCAGTTTGAACCGAGGCAACTATGGCTACACCTTC,CASSLNRGNYGYTF
TRBJ1-5,.,.,TRBV2,TGTGCCAGCAGTGATCGGGCAGTTTTAAATCAGCCCCAGCATTTT,CASSDRAVLNQPQHF
TRBJ2-1,TRBD1,.,TRBV9,TGTGCCAGCAGCACGGGACAGGCCCACAATGAGCAGTTCTTC,CASSTGQAHNEQFF
TRBJ2-7,.,.,TRBV6-1,TGTGCCAGCAGTGAAGATCAGGGCGCCGGCTACGAGCAGTACTTC,CASSEDQGAGYEQYF
TRBJ2-3,.,.,TRBV6-6,TGTGCCAGCAGACCTCCGGGGGCCCGATTCACAGATACGCAGTATTTT,CASRPPGARFTDTQYF
TRBJ2-2,.,.,TRBV3-1/TRBV3-2,TGTGCCAGCAGCAGAGGCGGGGAGCTGTTTTTT,CASSRGGELFF
TRBJ1-2,TRBD1,.,TRBV11-2,TGTGCCAGCAGCTTAGATTCGGGTACAGGGGGCGCCTCTAACTATGGCTACACCTTC,CASSLDSGTGGASNYGYTF
TRBJ2-3,TRBD2,.,TRBV7-2,TGTGCCAGCAGCCCCGGACTAGCGGGGGGACTCACAAATACGCAGTATTTT,CASSPGLAGGLTNTQYF
TRBJ2-4,TRBD2,.,TRBV7-2,TGTGCCAGCAGCGCTGAAGCTTCGGGACTAGCGGGCGCGCCGCGCTTC,CASSAEASGLAGAPRF
TRBJ2-7,.,.,TRBV29-1,TGCAGCGTTGGCCAGGGAACCTACGAGCAGTACTTC,CSVGQGTYEQYF
TRBJ2-7,.,once,TRBV6-5,TGTGCCAGCAGCGTTCTCCGGGGCAGGGTCTACGAGCAGTACTTC,CASSVLRGRVYEQYF
TRBJ1-5,.,.,TRBV2,TGTGCCAGCAGTGAACCCCCCCAGCCCCAGCATTTT,CASSEPPQPQHF
TRBJ2-2,.,.,TRBV6-2/TRBV6-3,TGTGCCAGCAGTTACTCGAAGGTAGCGGTGAACACCGGGGAGCTGTTTTTT,CASSYSKVAVNTGELFF
TRBJ2-1,TRBD2,.,TRBV18,TGTGCCAGCTCAACCTATTCGTTTTCCGGGACTAGCGGGGGACTACGGTGGAATGAGCAGTTCTTC,CASSTYSFSGTSGGLRWNEQFF
TRBJ1-1,.,.,TRBV19,TGTGCCAGCCAGACGGTGCCCAACACTGAAGCTTTCTTT,CASQTVPNTEAFF
TRBJ1-6,.,.,TRBV7-6,TGTGCCAGCAGCTTAGGAGGCAGGGCTAATTCACCCCTCCACTTT,CASSLGGRANSPLHF
TRBJ2-1,.,.,TRBV7-2,TGTGCCAGCAGCTTAATTCCGCACGGTGTTGTAATGAATAATGAGCAGTTCTTC,CASSLIPHGVVMNNEQFF
TRBJ1-5,.,.,TRBV10-3,TGTGCCATCAGTGAAATGGGCAGGGTCAGCAATCAGCCCCAGCATTTT,CAISEMGRVSNQPQHF
TRBJ1-1,.,.,TRBV7-9,TGTGCCAGCAGCTTAGTAGCTGGGGCTGGGACTGAAGCTTTCTTT,CASSLVAGAGTEAFF
TRBJ2-2,TRBD1,few,TRBV5-4,TGTGCCAGCAGCTTGGATGGGACAGAGAACACCGGGGAGCTGTTTTTT,CASSLDGTENTGELFF
TRBJ1-5,.,.,TRBV19,TGTGCCAGTAGCCTCTGGAGTAGCAATCAGCCCCAGCATTTT,CASSLWSSNQPQHF
TRBJ1-1,.,.,TRBV27,TGTGCCAGCAGTTTTAACAGAAACACTGAAGCTTTCTTT,CASSFNRNTEAFF
TRBJ2-7,.,.,TRBV7-6,TGTGCCAGCAGCTGGGGTTATCAGGGCCGGTTAACACGCGAGCAGTACTTC,CASSWGYQGRLTREQYF
TRBJ2-1,.,.,TRBV7-2,TGTGCCAGCACCCTGGGGGGCTCCTACAATGAGCAGTTCTTC,CASTLGGSYNEQFF
TRBJ1-2,.,.,TRBV30,TGTGCCTGGAAATTTCGGGCAGGCTACACCTTC,CAWKFRAGYTF